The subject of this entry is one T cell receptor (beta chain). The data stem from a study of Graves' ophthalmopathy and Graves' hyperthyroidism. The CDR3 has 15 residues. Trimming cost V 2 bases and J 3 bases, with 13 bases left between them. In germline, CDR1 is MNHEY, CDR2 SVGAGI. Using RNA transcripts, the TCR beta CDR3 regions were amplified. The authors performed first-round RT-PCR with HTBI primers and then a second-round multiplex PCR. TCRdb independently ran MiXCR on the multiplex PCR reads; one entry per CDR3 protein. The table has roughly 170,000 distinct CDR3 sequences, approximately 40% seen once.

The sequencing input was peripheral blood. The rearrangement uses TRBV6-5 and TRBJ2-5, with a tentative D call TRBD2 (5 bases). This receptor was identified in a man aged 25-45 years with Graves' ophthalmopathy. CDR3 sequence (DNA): TGTGCCAGCAGTTACGCGACGGGAAGGAAAGAGACCCAGTACTTC. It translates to CASSYATGRKETQYF.